This T cell receptor (beta chain) came from a study of blood T cell repertoires in COVID-19 (dated by TCRdb to the early 2020s). Describing the broader study: Collaborator samples came from the United States, Italy and Spain and covered acute and convalescent phases of COVID-19. The repertoires were released in a freely available public database intended as a resource for research on the immune response to SARS-CoV-2. The samples were drawn from the first 160 participants of the ongoing ImmuneRACE study and from 1,254 subjects provided by 6 global collaborators. The dataset comprised deeply sampled blood TCRbeta repertoires from subjects exposed to, actively infected with, or recovered from COVID-19. Where available, HLA class I and class II types were taken from metadata supplied by the sample provider and were not determined by assay-based typing. Nearly every sample came with metadata listing a de-identified subject ID, COVID-19 status, age in years and sex. The material from the prospective study consisted of cDNA or gDNA derived from T cells, B-cell-depleted T cells, or PBMCs.

Overall results and qualifications from the work: The amount of clinical and demographic metadata varied by source and participant and was provided uncurated.

Whole blood was collected in K2EDTA tubes by collaborating institutions according to the institutions' own protocols. For TCRbeta analysis, collaborator samples were shipped as frozen whole blood, as isolated PBMCs, or as DNA extracted from either sample type. Concerning this clone itself: Its antigen remains undetermined. Qualities for individual bases were not recorded, and no much larger clone is one base off.

The immunoSEQ Assay, a bias-controlled multiplex PCR, was used to amplify TCRbeta CDR3 regions from genomic DNA. The published analysis was carried out like this. The number of nucleated cells in each sample was estimated by amplification of reference gene primers within the assay. Sequence reads were collapsed and filtered to measure the absolute abundance of every unique TCRbeta CDR3 rearrangement. For each sample, productive Simpson clonality was calculated as the square root of Simpson's diversity index over productive rearrangements. TCRdb re-hosts the immuneACCESS table, in-frame sequences only. Its copies lack some clones; in the studies checked, an unresolved V gene accounts for under half of them, and the cause for the rest is not known. V and J calls and clone size come straight from that table; D and trimming were deduced from the DNA. Present in this sample are 150,000 to 200,000 clones, roughly 80% of which were seen just once. The ten largest clones represent roughly 17% of the sample.

The germline V gene (reference sequence) provides CDR1 LNHDA and CDR2 SQIVND. From cysteine to phenylalanine, the CDR3 is 13 amino acids long. The kept DNA is CDR3 alone, 39 bases in frame from the first base. The V end gives up 5 bases and the J end 3 bases, leaving 3 bases in the junction not matched to a gene. The sequence joins TRBV19 to TRBJ2-7; TRBD1 agrees with 8 junctional bases. The TCR was taken from a man aged 55 to 69 with active or convalescent COVID-19. The specimen was peripheral blood. This receptor carries the CDR3 CASSFGQGYEQYF. The nucleotide sequence reads as follows: TGTGCCAGTAGTTTCGGACAGGGCTACGAGCAGTACTTC.